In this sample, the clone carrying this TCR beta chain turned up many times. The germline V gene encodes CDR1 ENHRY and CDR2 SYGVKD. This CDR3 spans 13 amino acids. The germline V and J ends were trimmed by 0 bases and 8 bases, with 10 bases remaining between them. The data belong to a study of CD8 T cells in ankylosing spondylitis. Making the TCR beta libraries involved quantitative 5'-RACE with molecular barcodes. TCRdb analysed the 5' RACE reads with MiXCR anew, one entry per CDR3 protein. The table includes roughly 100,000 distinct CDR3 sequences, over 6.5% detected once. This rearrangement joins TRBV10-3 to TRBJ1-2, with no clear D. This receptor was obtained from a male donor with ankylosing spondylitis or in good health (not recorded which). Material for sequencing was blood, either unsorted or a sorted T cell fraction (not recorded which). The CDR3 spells CAISESVGRGYTF. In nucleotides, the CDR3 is TGTGCCATCAGTGAGTCGGTTGGACGGGGCTACACCTTC.